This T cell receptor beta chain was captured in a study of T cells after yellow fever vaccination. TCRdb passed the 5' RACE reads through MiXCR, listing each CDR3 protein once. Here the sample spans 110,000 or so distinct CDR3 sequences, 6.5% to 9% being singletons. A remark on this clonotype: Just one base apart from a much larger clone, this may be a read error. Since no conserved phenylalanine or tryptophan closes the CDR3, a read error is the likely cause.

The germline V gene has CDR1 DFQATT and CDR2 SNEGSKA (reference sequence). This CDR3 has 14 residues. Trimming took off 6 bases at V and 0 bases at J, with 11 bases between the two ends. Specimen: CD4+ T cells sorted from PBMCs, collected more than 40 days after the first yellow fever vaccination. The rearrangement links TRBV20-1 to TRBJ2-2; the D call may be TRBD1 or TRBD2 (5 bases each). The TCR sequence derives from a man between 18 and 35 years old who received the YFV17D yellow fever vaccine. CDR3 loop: CSAPRGPNTGELFY. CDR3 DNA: TGCAGTGCCCCCCGGGGACCGAACACCGGGGAGCTGTTTTAT.